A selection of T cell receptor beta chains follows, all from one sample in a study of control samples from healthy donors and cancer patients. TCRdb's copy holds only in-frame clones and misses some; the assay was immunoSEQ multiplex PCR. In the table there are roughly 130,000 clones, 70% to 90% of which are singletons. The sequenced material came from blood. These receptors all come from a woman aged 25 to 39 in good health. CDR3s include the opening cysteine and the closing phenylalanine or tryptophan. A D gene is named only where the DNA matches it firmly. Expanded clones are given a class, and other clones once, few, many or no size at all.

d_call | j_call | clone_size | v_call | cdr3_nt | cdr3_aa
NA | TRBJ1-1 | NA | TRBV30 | TGTGCCTGGAGTGTGGCAATCGGACCCGCGCAGGGGTTT | CAWSVAIGPAQGF
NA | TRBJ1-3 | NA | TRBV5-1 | TGCGCCAGCAGCTTGGCGGGGGCCTCTGGAAACACCATATATTTT | CASSLAGASGNTIYF
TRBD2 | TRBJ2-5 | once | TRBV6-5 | TGTGCCAGCAAAACTAGCGGGATGGAGACCCAGTACTTC | CASKTSGMETQYF
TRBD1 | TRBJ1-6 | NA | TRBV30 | TGTGCCTGGAGGACATTGACAGGGCCCTTCCACTTT | CAWRTLTGPFHF
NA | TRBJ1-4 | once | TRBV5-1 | TGCGCCAGCAGCAACGCAGGGGAGAGGGGTGAAAAACTGTTTTTT | CASSNAGERGEKLFF
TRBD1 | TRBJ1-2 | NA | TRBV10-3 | TGTGCTATCGGGGCGGGACAGGGATCCTATGGCTACACCTTC | CAIGAGQGSYGYTF
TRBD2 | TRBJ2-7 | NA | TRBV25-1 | TGTGCCAGCAGTGAAAACGGGAGGGCCACCCACGAGCAGTACTTC | CASSENGRATHEQYF
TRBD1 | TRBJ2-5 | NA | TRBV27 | TGTGCCAGCAGCCCAGGACAGGGGGCGAGTGAGACCCAGTACTTC | CASSPGQGASETQYF
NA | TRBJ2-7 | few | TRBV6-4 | TGTGCCAGCAGTGACAAGGAACAAAACTACGAGCAGTACTTC | CASSDKEQNYEQYF
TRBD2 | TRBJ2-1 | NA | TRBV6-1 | TGTGCCAGCAGTGAAAGGCGGGAGATGGGCAATGAGCAGTTCTTC | CASSERREMGNEQFF
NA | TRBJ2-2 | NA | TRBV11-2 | TGTGCCAGCAGCTTAATGGGGGGACAGTACACCGGGGAGCTGTTTTTT | CASSLMGGQYTGELFF
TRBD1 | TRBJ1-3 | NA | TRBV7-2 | TGTGCCAGCAGCTACGCGGGGACAGGGTTTGGAAACACCATATATTTT | CASSYAGTGFGNTIYF
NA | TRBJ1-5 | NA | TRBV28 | TGTGCCAGCAGTTTAGGAGGGAATAGCAATCAGCCCCAGCATTTT | CASSLGGNSNQPQHF
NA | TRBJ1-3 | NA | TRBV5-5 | TGTGCCAGCAGCCCCGAAGGTCGTCGCTCTGGAAACACCATATATTTT | CASSPEGRRSGNTIYF
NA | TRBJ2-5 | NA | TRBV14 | TGTGCCAGCAGATATCGACAGGCGGGGAAAGAGACCCAGTACTTC | CASRYRQAGKETQYF
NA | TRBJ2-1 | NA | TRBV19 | TGTGCCAGTAGTAACGCCGATGAGCAGTTCTTC | CASSNADEQFF
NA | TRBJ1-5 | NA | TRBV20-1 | TGCAGTGCTATAATGGGGGGGCCCCAGCATTTT | CSAIMGGPQHF
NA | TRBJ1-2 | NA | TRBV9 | TGTGCCAGCAGCGTAGCGGGGAATACGGATGGCTACACCTTC | CASSVAGNTDGYTF
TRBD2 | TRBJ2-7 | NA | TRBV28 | TGTGCCAGCAGTTTAGCGTCTAGCGGGAGCTACGAGCAGTACTTC | CASSLASSGSYEQYF
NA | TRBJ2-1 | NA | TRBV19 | TGTGCCAGTAGTATGTTAGCGCGTGGTGAGCAGTTCTTC | CASSMLARGEQFF
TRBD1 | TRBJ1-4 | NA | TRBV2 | TGTGCCAGCAGTGACAGGGGGTTGGCTAATGAAAAACTGTTTTTT | CASSDRGLANEKLFF
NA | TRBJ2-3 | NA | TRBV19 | TGTGCCAGTAGTATAGGGGGAGCAGATACGCAGTATTTT | CASSIGGADTQYF
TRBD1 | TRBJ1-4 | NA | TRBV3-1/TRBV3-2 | TGTGCCAGCAGCCATTTGACAGGGGGGGAAAAACTGTTTTTT | CASSHLTGGEKLFF
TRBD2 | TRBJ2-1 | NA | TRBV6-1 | TGTGCCAGCAGTGGCCCTGTGGCTAGCGGACTTGAAGAGCAGTTCTTC | CASSGPVASGLEEQFF
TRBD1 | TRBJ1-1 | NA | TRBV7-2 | TGTGCCAGCAGCTTCCGTGGACAGGGCACTGAAGCTTTCTTT | CASSFRGQGTEAFF
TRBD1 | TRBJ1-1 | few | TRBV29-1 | TGCAGCGTTGCGGCTTCAGGGGGCAAGGACACTGAAGCTTTCTTT | CSVAASGGKDTEAFF
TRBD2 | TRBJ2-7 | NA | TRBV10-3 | TGTGCCATCCCACCCCCTGGCCAGCGGGACTCCTACGAGCAGTACTTC | CAIPPPGQRDSYEQYF
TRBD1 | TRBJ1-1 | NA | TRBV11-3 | TGTGCCAGCAGCCCGGGACAGGCCCCGAACACTGAAGCTTTCTTT | CASSPGQAPNTEAFF
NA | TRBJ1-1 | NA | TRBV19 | TGTGCCAGTACCGCAGAAGCCACTGAAGCTTTCTTT | CASTAEATEAFF
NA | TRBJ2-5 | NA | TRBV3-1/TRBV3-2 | TGTGCCAGCAGCCAAGATCAGGGGGGGAGAGAGACCCAGTACTTC | CASSQDQGGRETQYF
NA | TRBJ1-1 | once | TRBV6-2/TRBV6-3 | TGTGCCAGCAGCCACGGGACTGAAGCTTTCTTT | CASSHGTEAFF
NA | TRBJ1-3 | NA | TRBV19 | TGTGCCAGTCGAAATACAGGAGAAGAAAACACCATATATTTT | CASRNTGEENTIYF
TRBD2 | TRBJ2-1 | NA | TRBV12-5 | TGTGCTAGTGGTTTTGGCAGGTCCGGGACTAGCGGGAATGGGATTGAGCAGTTCTTC | CASGFGRSGTSGNGIEQFF
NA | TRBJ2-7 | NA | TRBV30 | TGTGCCTGGAGCAGATACGCCTACGAGCAGTACTTC | CAWSRYAYEQYF
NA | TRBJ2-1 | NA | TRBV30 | TGTGCCTGGAGTGTAGCAAGGAGCAGTGAGCAGTTCTTC | CAWSVARSSEQFF
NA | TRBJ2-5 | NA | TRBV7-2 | TGTGCCAGCAGCTTAGTGGTGGGAAAAGAGACCCAGTACTTC | CASSLVVGKETQYF
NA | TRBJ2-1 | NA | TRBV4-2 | TGTGCCAGCAGCCCAAAATTCGGAACCGCTTTGAACTCCTACAATGAGCAGTTCTTC | CASSPKFGTALNSYNEQFF
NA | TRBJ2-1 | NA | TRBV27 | TGTGCCAGCAGAACGGTGATGTTTTGGGGCTACAATGAGCAGTTCTTC | CASRTVMFWGYNEQFF
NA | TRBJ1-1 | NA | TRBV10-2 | TGCGCCAGCAACTTCGGGGGAGGGCTCAACACTGAAGCTTTCTTT | CASNFGGGLNTEAFF